What follows is one TCR beta chain and its context. Its specificity is not known. Steroid-refractory graft-versus-host disease after allogeneic hematopoietic cell transplant qualified adults for prospective research-autopsy enrollment. Autopsy tissues included GI tract, liver, skin and lymphoid organs. The data were obtained in a study of tissue T cells after allogeneic stem cell transplantation. Study-level background: Samples with visible lymphocytes on H&E were prioritized for sequencing. Overall study findings and caveats: Within patients, tissue anatomy strongly shaped TCR repertoire composition.

The CDR3 length is 16 residues. Trimming stripped 0 bases from V and 6 bases from J, with 16 bases between. CDR1 SGHDT and CDR2 YYEEEE come from the germline V gene. Profiling relied on immunoSEQ multiplex PCR, and the TCRdb table lists in-frame clones only, not all of them. The sample holds about 3,300 clones, roughly 76% seen once. V and J are TRBV5-6 and TRBJ2-1; D unresolved. This receptor was obtained from a male patient at least 60 years old with steroid-refractory graft-versus-host disease after an allogeneic stem cell transplant. Some of the T cells might come from the graft donor. Sequencing used small intestine tissue, obtained at autopsy. The CDR3 here is CASSLALQANPNEQFF. DNA for the CDR3: TGTGCCAGCAGCTTGGCCCTGCAGGCCAACCCCAATGAGCAGTTCTTC.